Reported below is one T cell receptor beta chain. Its antigen is unknown. These data come from a study of Ad26.COV2.S vaccination and SARS-CoV-2 variants. About the study: Doses of Ad26.COV2.S were injected into muscle once or twice, 56 days apart.

Overall study results and limits: Following vaccination, spike-specific CD8+ and CD4+ T cell responses reportedly exhibited substantial breadth.

The germline gives CDR1 MDHEN, CDR2 SYDVKM. The junction had 8 bases not matched to a gene; V was cut back by 5 bases and J by 5 bases. The CDR3 is 16 amino acids. Treatment indicated: 15 to 20 received Ad26.COV2.S at low or high dose, single or two shots; 5 received placebo; per-sample allocation not given. Samples analyzed were those drawn on day 63 after the first vaccine or placebo injection. Whoever gave the sample was an adult aged 18-55 years in Boston. The method was immunoSEQ multiplex PCR; TCRdb's version includes in-frame clones alone and lacks a portion of them. In the table there are about 370,000 clones, less than 90% of which are singletons.

This specimen was peripheral blood, taken in a trial of Ad26.COV2.S vaccine versus placebo. This sequence originates from a person aged 18 to 65 who received the Ad26.COV2.S COVID-19 vaccine or a placebo. This chain uses TRBV28 with TRBJ1-4, with 10 bases matching TRBD1. The CDR3 nucleotides read TGTGCCAGCAGTGGGACAGGGGTTTCGGGGAATGAAAAACTGTTTTTT. Protein: CASSGTGVSGNEKLFF.